This T cell receptor beta chain was found in a study of beta chain features in type 1 diabetes. The wider study: Analysis included about 110 million sorted cells drawn from all samples.

The isolated RNA, all of it, was reverse transcribed, so expressed TCRB transcripts were what got sequenced. Sequencing of naive, central memory and regulatory T cell samples gave an average of about 3.7 million reads. Libraries were prepared by immunoSEQ multiplex PCR; TCRdb keeps only in-frame clonotypes and omits some of them. The top ten hold roughly 1% of the sample, which has 300,000 or so clones, around 9.7% seen once. For this clone: The antigen is undetermined.

Based on CD45RO/CCR7/CD25/CD127/CD95/CD27, CD4+ regulatory, stem cell-like memory, naive and central memory cells were sorted. This CDR3 spans 13 amino acids. Trimming took 5 bases from V and 3 from J, leaving 11 bases between them. In germline, CDR1 is SGHRS, CDR2 YFSETQ. Overall study findings and caveats: PCR might favor shorter templates, equally in patients and controls. Type 1 diabetes patients had moderately but significantly shorter TCRB CDR3s in all four CD4+ subsets.

The chain is built from TRBV5-1 and TRBJ1-2; no reliable D call. The sequenced sample was central memory CD4+ T cells from blood. The TCR was taken from a young man with type 1 diabetes. The CDR3, as DNA: TGCGCCAGCAGTTCCCAGGAGCACTATGGCTACACCTTC. Translated, it gives CASSSQEHYGYTF.